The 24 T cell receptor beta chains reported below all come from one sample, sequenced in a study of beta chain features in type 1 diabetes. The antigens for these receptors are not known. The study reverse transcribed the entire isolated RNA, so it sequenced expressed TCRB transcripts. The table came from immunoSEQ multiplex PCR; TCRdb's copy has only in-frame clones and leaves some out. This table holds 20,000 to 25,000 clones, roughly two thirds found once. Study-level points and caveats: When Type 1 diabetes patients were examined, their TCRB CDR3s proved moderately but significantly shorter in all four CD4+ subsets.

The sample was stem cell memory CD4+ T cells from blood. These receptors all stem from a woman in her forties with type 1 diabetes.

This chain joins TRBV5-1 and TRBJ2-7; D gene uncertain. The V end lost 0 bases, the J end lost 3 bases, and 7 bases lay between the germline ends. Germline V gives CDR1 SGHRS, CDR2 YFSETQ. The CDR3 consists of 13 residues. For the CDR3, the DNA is TGCGCCAGCAGCTTGGACTCCGGCTACGAGCAGTACTTC. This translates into CASSLDSGYEQYF. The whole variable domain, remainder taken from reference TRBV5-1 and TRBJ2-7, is KAGVTQTPRYLIKTRGQQVTLSCSPISGHRSVSWYQQTPGQGLQFLFEYFSETQRNKGNFPGRFSGRQFSNSRSEMNVSTLELGDSALYLCASSLDSGYEQYFGPGTRLTVT.

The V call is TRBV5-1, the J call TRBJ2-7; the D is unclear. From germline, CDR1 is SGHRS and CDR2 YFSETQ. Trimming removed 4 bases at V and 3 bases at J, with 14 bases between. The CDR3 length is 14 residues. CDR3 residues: CASSLAGTNYEQYF. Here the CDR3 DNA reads TGCGCCAGCAGCCTGGCTGGAACTAACTACGAGCAGTACTTC. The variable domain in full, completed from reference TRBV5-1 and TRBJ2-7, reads KAGVTQTPRYLIKTRGQQVTLSCSPISGHRSVSWYQQTPGQGLQFLFEYFSETQRNKGNFPGRFSGRQFSNSRSEMNVSTLELGDSALYLCASSLAGTNYEQYFGPGTRLTVT.

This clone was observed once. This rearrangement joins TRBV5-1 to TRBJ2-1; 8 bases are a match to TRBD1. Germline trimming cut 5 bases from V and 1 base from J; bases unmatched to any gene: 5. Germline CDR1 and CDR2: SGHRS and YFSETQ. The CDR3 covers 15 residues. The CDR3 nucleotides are TGCGCCAGCAGGACCGGGACAGGTTCCTACAATGAGCAGTTCTTC. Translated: CASRTGTGSYNEQFF.

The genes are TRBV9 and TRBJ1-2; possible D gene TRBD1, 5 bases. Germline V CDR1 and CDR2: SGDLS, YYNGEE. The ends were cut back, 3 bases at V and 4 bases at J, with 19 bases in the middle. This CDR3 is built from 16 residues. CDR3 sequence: CASSGGGSSISYGYTF. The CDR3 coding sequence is TGTGCCAGCAGCGGGGGGGGGTCGTCGATTTCCTATGGCTACACCTTC.

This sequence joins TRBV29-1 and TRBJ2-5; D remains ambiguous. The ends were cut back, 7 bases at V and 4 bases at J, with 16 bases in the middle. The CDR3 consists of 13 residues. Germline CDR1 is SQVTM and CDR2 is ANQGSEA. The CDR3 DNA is TGCAGCGCTGCTCCGAGGTTCCCAGAGACCCAGTACTTC. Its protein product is CSAAPRFPETQYF.

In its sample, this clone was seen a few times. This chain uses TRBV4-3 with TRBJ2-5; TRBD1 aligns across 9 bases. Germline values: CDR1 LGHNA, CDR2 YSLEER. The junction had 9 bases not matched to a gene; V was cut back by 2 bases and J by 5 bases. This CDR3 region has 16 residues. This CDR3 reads CASSQPGTGIVETQYF. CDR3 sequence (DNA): TGCGCCAGCAGCCAACCCGGGACAGGGATTGTGGAGACCCAGTACTTC.

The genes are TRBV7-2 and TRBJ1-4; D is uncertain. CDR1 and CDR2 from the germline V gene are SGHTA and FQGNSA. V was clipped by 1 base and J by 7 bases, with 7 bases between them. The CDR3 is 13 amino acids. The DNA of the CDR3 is TGTGCCAGCAGCTTAGGGACTGTTGAAAAACTGTTTTTT. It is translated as CASSLGTVEKLFF.

The CDR3 DNA reads TGTGCCAGCCCTCCAATTCCGGGCTATGGCTACACCTTC. Translation gives CASPPIPGYGYTF. The V and J genes are TRBV2 and TRBJ1-2; no clear D gene. The CDR3 loop spans 13 amino acids. The germline V gene has CDR1 SNHLY and CDR2 FYNNEI. The V and J ends lost 8 bases and 4 bases respectively, with 14 bases between them. The entire variable domain, with the rest obtained from reference TRBV2 and TRBJ1-2, is as follows: EPEVTQTPSHQVTQMGQEVILRCVPISNHLYFYWYRQILGQKVEFLVSFYNNEISEKSEIFDDQFSVERPDGSNFTLKIRSTKLEDSAMYFCASPPIPGYGYTFGSGTRLTVV.

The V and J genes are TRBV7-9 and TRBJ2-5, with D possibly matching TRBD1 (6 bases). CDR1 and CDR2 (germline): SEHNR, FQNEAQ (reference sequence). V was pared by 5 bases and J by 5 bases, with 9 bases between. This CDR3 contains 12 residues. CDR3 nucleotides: TGTGCCAGCAGCCGCAGGGGCGAGACCCAGTACTTC. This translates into CASSRRGETQYF.

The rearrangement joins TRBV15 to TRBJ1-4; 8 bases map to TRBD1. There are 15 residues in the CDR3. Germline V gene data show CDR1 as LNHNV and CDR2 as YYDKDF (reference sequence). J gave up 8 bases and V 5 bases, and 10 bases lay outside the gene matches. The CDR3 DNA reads TGTGCCACCAGCTCGTCAGGGGGCGCTGGGGAAAAACTGTTTTTT. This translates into CATSSSGGAGEKLFF.

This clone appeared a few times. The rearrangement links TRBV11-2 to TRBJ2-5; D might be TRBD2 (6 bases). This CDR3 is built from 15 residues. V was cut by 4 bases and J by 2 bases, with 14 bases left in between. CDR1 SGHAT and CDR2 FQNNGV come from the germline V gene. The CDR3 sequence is CASSWTSGRQETQYF. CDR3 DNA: TGTGCCAGCAGCTGGACCTCAGGGAGGCAAGAGACCCAGTACTTC.

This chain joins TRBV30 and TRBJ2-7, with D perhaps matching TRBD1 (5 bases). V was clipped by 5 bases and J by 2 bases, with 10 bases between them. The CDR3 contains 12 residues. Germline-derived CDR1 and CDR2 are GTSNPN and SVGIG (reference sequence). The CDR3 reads CAWGTGAYEQYF. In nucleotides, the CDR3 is TGTGCCTGGGGTACAGGAGCCTACGAGCAGTACTTC.

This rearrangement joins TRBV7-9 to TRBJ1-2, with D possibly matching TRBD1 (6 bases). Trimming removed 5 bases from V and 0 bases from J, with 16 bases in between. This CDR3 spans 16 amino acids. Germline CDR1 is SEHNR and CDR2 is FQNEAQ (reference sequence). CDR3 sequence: CASSIGQMSSNYGYTF. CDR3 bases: TGTGCCAGCAGCATTGGACAGATGTCATCTAACTATGGCTACACCTTC.

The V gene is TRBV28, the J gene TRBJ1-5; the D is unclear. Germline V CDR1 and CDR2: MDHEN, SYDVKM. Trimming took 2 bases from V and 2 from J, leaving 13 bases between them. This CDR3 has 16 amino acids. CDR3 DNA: TGTGCCAGCAGTTTAATGGGCATCGGGGGCAATCAGCCCCAGCATTTT. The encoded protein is CASSLMGIGGNQPQHF.

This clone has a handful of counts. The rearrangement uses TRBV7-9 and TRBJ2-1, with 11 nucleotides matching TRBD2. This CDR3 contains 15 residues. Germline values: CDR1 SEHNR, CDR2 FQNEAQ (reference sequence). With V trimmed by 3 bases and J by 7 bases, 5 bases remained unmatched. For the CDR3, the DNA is TGTGCCAGCAGCTTGTTAGCGGGAGGGGTTAATGAGCAGTTCTTC. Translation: CASSLLAGGVNEQFF.

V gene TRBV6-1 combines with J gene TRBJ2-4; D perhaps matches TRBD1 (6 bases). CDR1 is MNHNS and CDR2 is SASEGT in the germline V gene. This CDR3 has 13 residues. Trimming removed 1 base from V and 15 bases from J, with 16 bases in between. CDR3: CASSEDEDSSPYF. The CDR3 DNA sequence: TGTGCCAGCAGTGAAGACGAGGACAGCTCTCCGTACTTC.

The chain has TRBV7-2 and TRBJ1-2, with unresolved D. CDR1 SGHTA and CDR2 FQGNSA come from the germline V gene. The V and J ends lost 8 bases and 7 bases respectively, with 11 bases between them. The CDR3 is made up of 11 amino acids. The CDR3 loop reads CASSRGGGYTF. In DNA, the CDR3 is TGTGCCAGCTCTCGTGGCGGTGGCTACACCTTC.

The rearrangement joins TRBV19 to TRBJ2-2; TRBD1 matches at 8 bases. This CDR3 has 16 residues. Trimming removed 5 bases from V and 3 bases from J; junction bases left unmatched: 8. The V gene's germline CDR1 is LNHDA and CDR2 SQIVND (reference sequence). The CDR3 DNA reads TGTGCCAGTAGTTCAAGGGCCAGGGGGCACACCGGGGAGCTGTTTTTT. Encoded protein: CASSSRARGHTGELFF. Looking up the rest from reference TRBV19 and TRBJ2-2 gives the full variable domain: DGGITQSPKYLFRKEGQNVTLSCEQNLNHDAMYWYRQDPGQGLRLIYYSQIVNDFQKGDIAEGYSVSREKKESFPLTVTSAQKNPTAFYLCASSSRARGHTGELFFGEGSRLTVL.

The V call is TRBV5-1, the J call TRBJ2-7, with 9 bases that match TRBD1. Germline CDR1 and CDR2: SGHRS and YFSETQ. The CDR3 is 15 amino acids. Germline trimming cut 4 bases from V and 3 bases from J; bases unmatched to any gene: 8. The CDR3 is CASSHPGTGSYEQYF. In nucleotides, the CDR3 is TGCGCCAGCAGCCATCCGGGGACAGGGAGCTACGAGCAGTACTTC.

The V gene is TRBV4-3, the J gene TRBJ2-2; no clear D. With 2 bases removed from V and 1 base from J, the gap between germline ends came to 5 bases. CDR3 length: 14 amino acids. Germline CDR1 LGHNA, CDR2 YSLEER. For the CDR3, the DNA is TGCGCCAGCAGCCAACCAGGGAACACCGGGGAGCTGTTTTTT. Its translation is CASSQPGNTGELFF.

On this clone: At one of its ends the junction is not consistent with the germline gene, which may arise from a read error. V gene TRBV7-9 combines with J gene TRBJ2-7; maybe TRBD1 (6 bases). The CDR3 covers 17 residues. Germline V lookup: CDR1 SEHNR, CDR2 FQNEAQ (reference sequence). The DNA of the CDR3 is TGCGCCAGCAGCCAATTCGTAGGTGGGGGCCTGGGAAACGAGCAGTACTTC. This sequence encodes CASSQFVGGGLGNEQYF.

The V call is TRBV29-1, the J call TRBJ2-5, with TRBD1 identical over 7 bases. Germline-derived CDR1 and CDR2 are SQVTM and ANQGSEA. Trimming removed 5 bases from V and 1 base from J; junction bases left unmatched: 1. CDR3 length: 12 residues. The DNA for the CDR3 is TGCAGCGTTAGACAGGGCCAAGAGACCCAGTACTTC. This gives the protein CSVRQGQETQYF.

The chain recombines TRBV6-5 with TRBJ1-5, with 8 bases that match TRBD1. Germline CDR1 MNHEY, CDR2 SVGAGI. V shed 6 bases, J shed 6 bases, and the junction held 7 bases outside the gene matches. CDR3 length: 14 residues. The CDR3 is CASRRTGLTQPQHF. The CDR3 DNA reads TGTGCCAGCAGACGGACAGGGTTGACTCAGCCCCAGCATTTT.

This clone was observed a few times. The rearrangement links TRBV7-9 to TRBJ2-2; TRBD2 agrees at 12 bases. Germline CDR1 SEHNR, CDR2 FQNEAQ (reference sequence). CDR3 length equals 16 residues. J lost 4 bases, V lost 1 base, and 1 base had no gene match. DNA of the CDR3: TGTGCCAGCAGCTTAGGGACTAGCGGGACCACCGGGGAGCTGTTTTTT. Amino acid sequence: CASSLGTSGTTGELFF.